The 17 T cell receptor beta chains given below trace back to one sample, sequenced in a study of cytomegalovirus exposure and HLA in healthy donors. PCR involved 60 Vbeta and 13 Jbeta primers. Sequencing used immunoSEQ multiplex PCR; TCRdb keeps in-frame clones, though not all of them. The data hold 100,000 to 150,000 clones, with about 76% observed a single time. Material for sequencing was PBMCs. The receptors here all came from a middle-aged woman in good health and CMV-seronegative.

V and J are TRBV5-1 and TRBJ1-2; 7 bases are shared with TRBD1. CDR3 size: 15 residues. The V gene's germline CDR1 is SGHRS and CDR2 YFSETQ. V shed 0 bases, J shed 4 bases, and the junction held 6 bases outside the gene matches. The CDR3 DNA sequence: TGCGCCAGCAGCTTGGGAGGGGGCTCGGGCTATGGCTACACCTTC. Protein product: CASSLGGGSGYGYTF. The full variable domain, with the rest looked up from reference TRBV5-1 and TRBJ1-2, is KAGVTQTPRYLIKTRGQQVTLSCSPISGHRSVSWYQQTPGQGLQFLFEYFSETQRNKGNFPGRFSGRQFSNSRSEMNVSTLELGDSALYLCASSLGGGSGYGYTFGSGTRLTVV.

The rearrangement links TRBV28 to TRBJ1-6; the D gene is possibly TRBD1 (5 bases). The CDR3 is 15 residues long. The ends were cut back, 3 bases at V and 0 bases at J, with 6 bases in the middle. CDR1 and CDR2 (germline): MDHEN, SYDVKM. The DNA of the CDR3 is TGTGCCAGCAGTTTCAGGGTCTCCTATAATTCACCCCTCCACTTT. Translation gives CASSFRVSYNSPLHF.

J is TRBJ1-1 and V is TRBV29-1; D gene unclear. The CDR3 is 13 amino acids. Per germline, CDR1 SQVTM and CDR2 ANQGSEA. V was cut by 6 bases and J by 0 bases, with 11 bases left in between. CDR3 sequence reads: CSVARGVNTEAFF. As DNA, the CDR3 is TGCAGCGTGGCCCGAGGCGTGAACACTGAAGCTTTCTTT.

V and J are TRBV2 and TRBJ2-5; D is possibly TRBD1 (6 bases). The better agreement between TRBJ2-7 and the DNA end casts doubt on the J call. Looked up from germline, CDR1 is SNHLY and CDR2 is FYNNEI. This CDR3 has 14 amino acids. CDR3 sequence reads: CASSESGEHHEQYF. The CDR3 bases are TGTGCCAGCAGTGAATCAGGGGAGCACCACGAGCAGTACTTC.

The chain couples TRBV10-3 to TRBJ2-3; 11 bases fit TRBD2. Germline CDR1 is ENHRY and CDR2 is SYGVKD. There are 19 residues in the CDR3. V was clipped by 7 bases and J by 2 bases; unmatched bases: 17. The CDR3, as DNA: TGTGCCATCACCAAGGGACTAGCGGCTGGTCCAAGCCACACAGATACGCAGTATTTT. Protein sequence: CAITKGLAAGPSHTDTQYF.

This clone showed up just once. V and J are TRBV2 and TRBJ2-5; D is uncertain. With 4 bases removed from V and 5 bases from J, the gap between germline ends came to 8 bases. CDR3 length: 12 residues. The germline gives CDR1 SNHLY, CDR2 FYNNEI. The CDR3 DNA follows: TGTGCCAGCAGTGTAGTAGTGGAGACCCAGTACTTC. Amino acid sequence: CASSVVVETQYF.

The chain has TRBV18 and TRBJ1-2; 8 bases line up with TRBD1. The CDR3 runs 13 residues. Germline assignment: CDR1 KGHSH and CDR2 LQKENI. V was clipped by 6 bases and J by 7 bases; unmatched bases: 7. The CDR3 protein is CASSLDRGSGYTF. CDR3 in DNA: TGTGCCAGCTCCCTCGACAGGGGCAGTGGCTACACCTTC.

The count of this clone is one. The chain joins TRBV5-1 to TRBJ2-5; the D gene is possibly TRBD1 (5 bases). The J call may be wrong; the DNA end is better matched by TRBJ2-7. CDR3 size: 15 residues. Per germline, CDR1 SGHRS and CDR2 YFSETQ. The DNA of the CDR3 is TGCGCCAGCAGCTTGATGGACAATTTGGAATACGAGCAGTACTTC. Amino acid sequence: CASSLMDNLEYEQYF.

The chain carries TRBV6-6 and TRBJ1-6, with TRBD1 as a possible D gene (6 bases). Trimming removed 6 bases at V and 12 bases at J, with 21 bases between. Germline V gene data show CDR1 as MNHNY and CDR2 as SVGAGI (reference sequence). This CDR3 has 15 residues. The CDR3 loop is CASSDQGPPMGPLHF. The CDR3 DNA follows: TGTGCCAGCAGCGACCAGGGGCCCCCTATGGGACCCCTCCACTTT.

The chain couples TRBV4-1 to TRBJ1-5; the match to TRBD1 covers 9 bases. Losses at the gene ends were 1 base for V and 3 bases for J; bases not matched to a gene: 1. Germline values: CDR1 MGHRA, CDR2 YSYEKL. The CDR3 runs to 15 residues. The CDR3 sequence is CASSQGQGVNQPQHF. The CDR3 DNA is TGCGCCAGCAGCCAAGGACAGGGGGTCAATCAGCCCCAGCATTTT.

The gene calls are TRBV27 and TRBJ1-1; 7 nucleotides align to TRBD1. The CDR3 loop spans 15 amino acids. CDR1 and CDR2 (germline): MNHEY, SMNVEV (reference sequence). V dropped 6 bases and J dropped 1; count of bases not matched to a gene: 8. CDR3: CASSRNWDRNTEAFF. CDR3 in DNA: TGTGCCAGCAGCCGTAATTGGGACAGGAACACTGAAGCTTTCTTT.

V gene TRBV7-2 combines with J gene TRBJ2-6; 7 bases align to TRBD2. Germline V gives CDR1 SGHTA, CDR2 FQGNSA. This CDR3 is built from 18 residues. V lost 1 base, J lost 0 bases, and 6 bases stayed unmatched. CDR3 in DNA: TGTGCCAGCAGCTTAGTGGTAGCGGGTAGCTCTGGGGCCAACGTCCTGACTTTC. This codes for CASSLVVAGSSGANVLTF.

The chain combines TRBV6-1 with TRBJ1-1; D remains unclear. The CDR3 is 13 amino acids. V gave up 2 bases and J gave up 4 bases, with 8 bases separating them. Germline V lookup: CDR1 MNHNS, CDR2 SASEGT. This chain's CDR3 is CASSEMRSTEAFF. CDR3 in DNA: TGTGCCAGCAGTGAAATGCGAAGCACTGAAGCTTTCTTT.

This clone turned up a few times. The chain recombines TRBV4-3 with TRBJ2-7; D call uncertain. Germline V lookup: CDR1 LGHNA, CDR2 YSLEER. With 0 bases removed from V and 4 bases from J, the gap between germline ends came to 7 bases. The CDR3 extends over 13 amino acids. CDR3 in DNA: TGCGCCAGCAGCCAAGAAATCTCGTACGAGCAGTACTTC. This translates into CASSQEISYEQYF.

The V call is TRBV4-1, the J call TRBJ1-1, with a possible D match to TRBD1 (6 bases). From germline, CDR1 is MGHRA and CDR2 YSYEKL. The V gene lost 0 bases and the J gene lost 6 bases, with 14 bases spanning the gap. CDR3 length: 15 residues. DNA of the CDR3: TGCGCCAGCAGCCAAGACAGGGGAAGTGGCGCTGAAGCTTTCTTT. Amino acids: CASSQDRGSGAEAFF.

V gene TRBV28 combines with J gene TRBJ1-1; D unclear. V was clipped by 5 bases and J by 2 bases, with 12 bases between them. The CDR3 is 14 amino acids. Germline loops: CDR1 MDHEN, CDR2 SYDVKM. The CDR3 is CASSPLRVNTEAFF. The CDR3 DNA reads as TGTGCCAGCAGTCCCCTCCGTGTAAACACTGAAGCTTTCTTT.

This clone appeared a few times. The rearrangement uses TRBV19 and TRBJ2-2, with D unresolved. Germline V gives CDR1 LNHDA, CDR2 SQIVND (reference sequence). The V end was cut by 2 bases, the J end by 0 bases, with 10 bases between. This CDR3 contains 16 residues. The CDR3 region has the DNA TGTGCCAGTAGTATATGGGCAGGCTCGAACACCGGGGAGCTGTTTTTT. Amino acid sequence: CASSIWAGSNTGELFF.